The rows below give T cell receptor beta chains drawn from one sample of a study of T cells in Graves' hyperthyroidism and ophthalmopathy. TCRdb recomputed calls from the multiplex PCR reads with MiXCR, one row per CDR3 protein. The table has about 250,000 distinct CDR3 sequences, approximately 25% seen once; the top ten hold around 40%. Material for sequencing was blood. Every receptor here comes from a woman in her thirties or forties with Graves' ophthalmopathy. The CDR3 runs from the conserved cysteine through the conserved F or W. Each record gives: J gene, V gene, clone size, D gene, CDR3 DNA, CDR3 protein. The D gene is left open where the match is weak. Part of the rows lack a size; the others show once, few, many or a class for expanded clones.

TRBJ2-5,TRBV10-3,once,-,TGTGCCATCAGCGAGGATTCAGGCAGCCAAGAGACCCAGTACTTC,CAISEDSGSQETQYF
TRBJ1-5,TRBV28,many,TRBD1,TGTGCCAGCAGTTTAGGAGGGGGCTTTCAGCCCCAGCATTTT,CASSLGGGFQPQHF
TRBJ2-5,TRBV4-1,many,-,TGCGCCAGCAGCCAGGGGCCGGACCCCTATGAGACCCAGTACTTC,CASSQGPDPYETQYF
TRBJ1-2,TRBV28,many,-,TGTGCCAGCAGCTCCCTCATCCTCAGGGAGGGAAATGGCTACACCTTC,CASSSLILREGNGYTF
TRBJ1-2,TRBV25-1,-,-,TGTGCCAGCAGTGGGGGACCCGGGAGGTACTATGGCTACACCTTC,CASSGGPGRYYGYTF
TRBJ2-5,TRBV27,many,TRBD2,TGTGCCAGCAGTCTAGCGGTATACCAAGAGACCCAGTACTTC,CASSLAVYQETQYF
TRBJ1-2,TRBV6-1,few,-,TGTGCCAGCAGTGAAGACAGGGACTATGGCTACACCTTC,CASSEDRDYGYTF
TRBJ1-1,TRBV20-1,many,-,TGCAGTGCTAGTTTAGATGCTTTCTTT,CSASLDAFF
TRBJ1-1,TRBV7-9,many,-,TGTGCCAGCAGCTTAGCGCTGGGTCCAAACACTGAAGCTTTCTTT,CASSLALGPNTEAFF
TRBJ1-2,TRBV2,-,-,TGTGCCAGCAGTGAAGCGCCGGCTTCAGTAGGGGGCTACACCTTC,CASSEAPASVGGYTF
TRBJ2-4,TRBV6-1,many,TRBD1,TGTGCCAGCAGTCAGGGACAGGATCAGTACTTC,CASSQGQDQYF
TRBJ1-2,TRBV7-6,many,TRBD1,TGTGCCAGCAGCACCCGGGACAGGCCTGGGTTTGATGGCTACACCTTC,CASSTRDRPGFDGYTF
TRBJ2-2,TRBV7-2,many,-,TGTGCCAGCAGCACACCGAACACCGGGGAGCTGTTTTTT,CASSTPNTGELFF
TRBJ2-7,TRBV5-1,-,-,TGCGCCAGCAGCTTGGACGGCCCCTACTACGAGCAGTACTTC,CASSLDGPYYEQYF
TRBJ2-5,TRBV13,many,TRBD2,TGTGCCAGCAGCAGAAACTCAGCGGGAGGAGGAGAGACCCAGTACTTC,CASSRNSAGGGETQYF
TRBJ1-5,TRBV19,many,-,TGTGCCAGTAGTAAGGGGGGCTCTGGGAATCAGCCCCAGCATTTT,CASSKGGSGNQPQHF
TRBJ2-7,TRBV28,many,-,TGTGCCAGCAGTTATCACGAGCAGTACTTC,CASSYHEQYF
TRBJ2-1,TRBV6-4,many,TRBD2,TGTGCCAGCAGTGAAGGGACTAGCGGGAGGGGTGAGCAGTTCTTC,CASSEGTSGRGEQFF
TRBJ1-2,TRBV30,-,-,TGTGCCTGGATGCAGGTCGGGATAGACTATGGCTACACCTTC,CAWMQVGIDYGYTF
TRBJ2-2,TRBV7-2,many,TRBD1,TGTGCCAGCAGCTTAGTTAGGAGGACAGGGGGGCGACATACCGGGGAGCTGTTTTTT,CASSLVRRTGGRHTGELFF
TRBJ2-7,TRBV2,-,TRBD1,TGTGCCACCCTCCTGGGACAGGGCTTTCACGAGCAGTACTTC,CATLLGQGFHEQYF
TRBJ1-5,TRBV7-2,many,-,TGTGCCAGCAGCTTAGGGGGACACCTTTATCAGCCCCAGCATTTT,CASSLGGHLYQPQHF
TRBJ2-2,TRBV5-1,-,TRBD2,TGCGCCAGCAGCTTGACGGTAGCGGGGGGCACCGGGGAGCTGTTTTTT,CASSLTVAGGTGELFF
TRBJ1-1,TRBV27,many,TRBD1,TGTGCCAGCAGTTTTCAGGGGACAGGAAGAATTTCGTCGGGCACTGAAGCTTTCTTT,CASSFQGTGRISSGTEAFF
TRBJ1-5,TRBV6-2/TRBV6-3,-,-,TGTGCCAGCAGTTATCACGGGCAAAATCAGCCCCAGCATTTT,CASSYHGQNQPQHF
TRBJ1-1,TRBV29-1,once,-,TGCAGCGTCCCCGGAGCTTTCTTT,CSVPGAFF
TRBJ1-1,TRBV2,many,TRBD1,TGTGCCAGCCGGGACAGGGGGCCTATGAACACTGAAGCTTTCTTT,CASRDRGPMNTEAFF
TRBJ2-3,TRBV7-2,many,TRBD2,TGTGCCAGCAGCTTACTAGCGGGAGAGGATACGCAGTATTTT,CASSLLAGEDTQYF
TRBJ2-2,TRBV3-1,few,-,TGTGCCAGCGGCCAAGTACTGGTCGCGAACACCGGGGAGCTGTTTTTT,CASGQVLVANTGELFF
TRBJ2-4,TRBV27,many,-,TGTGCCAGCAGTTCTTTCGACAGGCCCAAAAACATTCAGTACTTC,CASSSFDRPKNIQYF
TRBJ1-6,TRBV20-1,many,-,TGCAGTGCTAGTATCTCGTTTTCACCCCTCCACTTT,CSASISFSPLHF
TRBJ1-3,TRBV4-1,-,-,TGCGCCAGCAGCCAAGATGCCCCAACAGGCCTCTCTGGAAACACCATATATTTT,CASSQDAPTGLSGNTIYF
TRBJ2-7,TRBV29-1,many,-,TGCAGCGTTGCGAGCGTCGGAGGTCTGGGAGAGCAGTACTTC,CSVASVGGLGEQYF
TRBJ2-7,TRBV29-1,-,TRBD2,TGCAGCGTTGAAAAACCAGCGGGGACCTACGAGCAGTCCTTC,CSVEKPAGTYEQSF
TRBJ1-1,TRBV5-1,many,TRBD1,TGCGCCAGCAGCACCTCAGGGGGCATAAACACTGAAGCTTTCTTT,CASSTSGGINTEAFF
TRBJ1-1,TRBV28,-,TRBD1,TGTGCCAGCAGAACCCGACAGGGGGGGAGAGCTTTCTTT,CASRTRQGGRAFF
TRBJ2-7,TRBV7-9,medium-sized,TRBD2,TGTGCCAGCAGCTTATTTGCAGCGGGAGGCCAAGCCTACGAGCAGTACTTC,CASSLFAAGGQAYEQYF
TRBJ2-4,TRBV20-1,many,TRBD1,TGCAGCCCCCGGGGACAGGGGGGGGACAAAAACATTCAGTACTTC,CSPRGQGGDKNIQYF
TRBJ1-5,TRBV28,-,TRBD1,TGTGCCAGCACCGCGGACAGGGTTCCCCCTCAGCCCCAGCATTTT,CASTADRVPPQPQHF
TRBJ2-4,TRBV2,-,TRBD2,TGTGCCAGCAGCAAGGATCCGGGACTAGCGGGAGGAGGGGAGTACTTC,CASSKDPGLAGGGEYF
TRBJ2-5,TRBV12-3/TRBV12-4,many,-,TGTGCCAGCAGTTTAGGGCAAGGAAGACAAGAGACCCAGTACTTC,CASSLGQGRQETQYF
TRBJ2-4,TRBV19,many,-,TGTGCCAGTAGGCCCAGAGGGGTGTGGGACATTCAGTACTTC,CASRPRGVWDIQYF
TRBJ2-5,TRBV15,-,-,TGTGCCACCAGCAGAGATCGGATGGGGGTAAGGACCCAGTACTTC,CATSRDRMGVRTQYF
TRBJ2-6,TRBV20-1,many,TRBD1,TGCAGTGCTGGACAGGGGGCGAGCTCTGGGGCCAACGTCCTGACTTTC,CSAGQGASSGANVLTF
TRBJ1-5,TRBV11-2,many,-,TGTGCCAGCAGCTTAGATCGGATACCACGACAGCCCCAGCATTTT,CASSLDRIPRQPQHF
TRBJ1-2,TRBV6-5,many,TRBD1,TGTGCCAGCACTTTGACAGGGTCTCGCGGCTACACCTTC,CASTLTGSRGYTF
TRBJ2-7,TRBV5-6,many,-,TGTGCCAGCAGCTCGCTGACTAGAGGCGAGCAGTACTTC,CASSSLTRGEQYF
TRBJ1-1,TRBV7-8,many,-,TGTGCCAGCAGCTTAGTGGAAGAGAACACTGAAGCTTTCTTT,CASSLVEENTEAFF
TRBJ1-2,TRBV5-1,-,-,TGCGCCAGCAGCTTGGCCGGGCTATCGCCAGGCGCTAACTATGGCTACACCTTC,CASSLAGLSPGANYGYTF
TRBJ2-3,TRBV6-1,-,TRBD1,TGTGCCAGCAGTCGGGACAGGGATGGGGGATTTACGCAGTATTTT,CASSRDRDGGFTQYF
TRBJ2-7,TRBV4-2,many,-,TGTGCCAGCAGCCAAGAGGGGGACCCCCCCGACGGGCAGTACTTC,CASSQEGDPPDGQYF
TRBJ1-5,TRBV3-1,many,-,TGTGCCAGCAGCGCGCAGGGGTATAGCAATCAGCCCCAGCATTTT,CASSAQGYSNQPQHF
TRBJ1-2,TRBV6-1,-,-,TGTGCCAGCTCCAAAGAGGGATGGTACACCTTC,CASSKEGWYTF